This T cell receptor beta chain was obtained from a study of cytomegalovirus exposure and HLA in healthy donors. Points from the study as a whole: In vitro testing confirmed a few CMV-associated chains as specific for CMV antigens. Later analysis suggested most CMV-associated TCR beta chains were HLA-restricted.

A word on this clone: The antigen is not known.

PCR primers comprised 60 Vbeta and 13 Jbeta primers. Profiled with immunoSEQ multiplex PCR; TCRdb holds only in-frame clones, not every one. The data hold 210,000 or so clones, with over 65% observed a single time. The V end lost 4 bases, the J end lost 8 bases, and 11 bases lay between the germline ends. The CDR3 sequence is 11 residues long. The germline V gene has CDR1 SQVTM and CDR2 ANQGSEA. The material sequenced was PBMCs. The chain is built from TRBV29-1 and TRBJ1-2, with a weak D call TRBD1 (6 bases). The clonotype originates from an older woman in good health and CMV-seropositive. The CDR3 loop reads CSVGDTRGYTF. The CDR3 DNA sequence: TGCAGCGTTGGGGACACCCGAGGCTACACCTTC.